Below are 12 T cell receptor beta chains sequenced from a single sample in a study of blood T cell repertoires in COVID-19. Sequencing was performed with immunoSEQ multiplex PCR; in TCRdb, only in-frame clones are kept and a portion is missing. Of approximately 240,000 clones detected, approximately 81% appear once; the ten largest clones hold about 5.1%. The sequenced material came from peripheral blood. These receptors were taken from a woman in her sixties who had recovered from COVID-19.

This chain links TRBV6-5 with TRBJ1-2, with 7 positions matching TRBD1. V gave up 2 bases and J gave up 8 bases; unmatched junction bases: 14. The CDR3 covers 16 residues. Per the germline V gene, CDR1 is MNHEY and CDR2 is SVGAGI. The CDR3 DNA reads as TGTGCCAGCAGTTACGAGGCAGGGGGTAGGTGGGGAGGCTACACCTTC. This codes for CASSYEAGGRWGGYTF.

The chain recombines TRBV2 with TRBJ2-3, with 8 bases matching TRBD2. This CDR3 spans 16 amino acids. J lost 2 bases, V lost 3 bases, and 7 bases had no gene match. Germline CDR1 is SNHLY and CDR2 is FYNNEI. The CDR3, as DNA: TGTGCCAGCAGTGAGGGGGTAGCGGGGTACACAGATACGCAGTATTTT. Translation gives CASSEGVAGYTDTQYF.

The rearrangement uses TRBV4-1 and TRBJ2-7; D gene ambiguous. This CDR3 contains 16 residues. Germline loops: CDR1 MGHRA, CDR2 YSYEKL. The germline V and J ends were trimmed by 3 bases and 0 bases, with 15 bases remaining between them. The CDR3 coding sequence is TGCGCCAGCAGCCAGGCCCTCAGTGAACCCTCCTACGAGCAGTACTTC. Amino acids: CASSQALSEPSYEQYF.

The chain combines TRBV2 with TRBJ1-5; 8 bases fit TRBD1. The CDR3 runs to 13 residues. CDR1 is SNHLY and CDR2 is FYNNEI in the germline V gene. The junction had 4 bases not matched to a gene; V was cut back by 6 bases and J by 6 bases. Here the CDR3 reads CASSIQGGQPQHF. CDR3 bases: TGTGCCAGCAGCATACAGGGGGGTCAGCCCCAGCATTTT.

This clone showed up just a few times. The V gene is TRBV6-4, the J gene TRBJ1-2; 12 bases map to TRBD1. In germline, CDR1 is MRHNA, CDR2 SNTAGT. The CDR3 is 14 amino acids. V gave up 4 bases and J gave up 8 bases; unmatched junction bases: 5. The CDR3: CASSGDRGRGGYTF. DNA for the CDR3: TGTGCCAGCAGTGGGGACAGGGGGCGCGGCGGCTACACCTTC.

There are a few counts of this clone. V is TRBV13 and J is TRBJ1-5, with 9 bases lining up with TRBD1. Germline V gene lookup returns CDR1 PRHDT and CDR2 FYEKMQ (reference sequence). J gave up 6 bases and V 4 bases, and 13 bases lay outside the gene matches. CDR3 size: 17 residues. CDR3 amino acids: CASSSGQGPQGGQPQHF. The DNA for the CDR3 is TGTGCCAGCAGCTCCGGACAGGGGCCACAAGGGGGTCAGCCCCAGCATTTT.

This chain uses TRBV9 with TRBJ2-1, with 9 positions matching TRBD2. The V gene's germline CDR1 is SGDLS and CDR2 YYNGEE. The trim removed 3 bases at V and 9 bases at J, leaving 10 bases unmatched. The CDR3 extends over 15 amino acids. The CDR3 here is CASSAKREAWGEQFF. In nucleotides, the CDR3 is TGTGCCAGCAGCGCCAAGCGGGAGGCCTGGGGTGAGCAGTTCTTC.

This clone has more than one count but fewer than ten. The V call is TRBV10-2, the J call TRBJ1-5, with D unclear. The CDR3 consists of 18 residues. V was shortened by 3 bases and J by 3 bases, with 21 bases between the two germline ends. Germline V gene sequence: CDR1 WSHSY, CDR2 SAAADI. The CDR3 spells CASSELFPADTYNQPQHF. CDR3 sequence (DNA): TGCGCCAGCAGTGAATTGTTCCCGGCAGACACATACAATCAGCCCCAGCATTTT.

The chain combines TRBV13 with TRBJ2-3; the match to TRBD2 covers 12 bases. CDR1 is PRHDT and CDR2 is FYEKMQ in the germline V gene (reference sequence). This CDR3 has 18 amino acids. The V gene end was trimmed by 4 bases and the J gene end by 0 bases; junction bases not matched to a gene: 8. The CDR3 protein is CASSSWTSGVTSTDTQYF. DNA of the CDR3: TGTGCCAGCAGCTCATGGACTAGCGGGGTTACTAGCACAGATACGCAGTATTTT.

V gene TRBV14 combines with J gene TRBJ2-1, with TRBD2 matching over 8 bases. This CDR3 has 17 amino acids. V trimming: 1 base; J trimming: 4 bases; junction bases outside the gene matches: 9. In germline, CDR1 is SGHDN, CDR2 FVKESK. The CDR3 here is CASSQVLAGFLYNEQFF. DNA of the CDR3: TGTGCCAGCAGCCAAGTTTTAGCGGGGTTTCTATACAATGAGCAGTTCTTC.

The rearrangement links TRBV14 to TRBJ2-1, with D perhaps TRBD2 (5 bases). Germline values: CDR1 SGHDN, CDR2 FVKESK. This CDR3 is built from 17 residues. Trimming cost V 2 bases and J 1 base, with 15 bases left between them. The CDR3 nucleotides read TGTGCCAGCAGCCAATTTGACGGGGAAGGTTCCTACAATGAGCAGTTCTTC. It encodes CASSQFDGEGSYNEQFF.

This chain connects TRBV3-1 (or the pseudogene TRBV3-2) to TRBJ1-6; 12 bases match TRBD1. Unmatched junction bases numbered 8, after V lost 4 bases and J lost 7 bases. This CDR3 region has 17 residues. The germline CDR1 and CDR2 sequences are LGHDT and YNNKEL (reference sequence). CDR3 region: CASSPGGDRGLNSPLHF. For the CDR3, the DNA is TGTGCCAGCAGCCCCGGCGGGGACAGGGGGCTGAATTCACCCCTCCACTTT.